This T cell receptor beta chain came from a study of regulatory T cells in long-lasting Graves disease (dated by TCRdb to 2020 to 2023). Regarding the research as a whole: In the newly diagnosed Graves' disease group, patients had been taking antithyroid drugs for less than 3 months. Persistent Graves' disease patients were compared with newly diagnosed Graves' disease patients by peripheral blood TCR sequencing and RNA sequencing. The study was conducted in China and was registered as a clinical trial. A total of 33 samples were covered by TCR sequencing, comprising approximately 13 persistent and roughly 20 newly diagnosed Graves' disease patients.

Receptor libraries were prepared by multiplex PCR. Instrument on record: Illumina HiSeq 4000. CDR3 regions were amplified by Arm-PCR with iRepertoire HTBI primers to construct TCR beta libraries. Before sequencing, the PCR products went through gel purification. The paper's processing steps were these. Gene usage analysis of CDR3 amino acid clonotypes relied on the approximately 60 TRBV and over 13 TRBJ segments identified across samples. COPE and FqMerger were used to merge filtered high-quality paired reads into contigs. BLAST was used to align contigs to the IMGT TRBV, TRBD and TRBJ reference genes, and CDR3 was defined following IMGT. Any clonotype with a frequency above 0.1% was classified as a highly expanded clone. Shannon entropy served as the measure of repertoire diversity, while the Gini coefficient captured V-J evenness. Clonotypes shared by more than one individual were considered public. TCRdb's own reprocessing of the public reads used fastp at Q25 and MiXCR and kept productive beta chains. Each CDR3 protein gets just one entry, which takes the most common genes and DNA from the rows behind it. The V and J calls reflect TCRdb's pipeline rather than the authors' work. This sample is represented by a few hundred thousand distinct CDR3 sequences; approximately 10% of them were singletons. The ten top clones hold 15% to 20% of the sample.

This clonotype was seen only a few times. What this receptor recognizes is not known. No qualities accompany the bases; no much larger clone lies one base away. According to the study, the label for this sample's time point signals: newly diagnosed GD, antithyroid drugs for less than 3 months. RNA was extracted from PBMCs in TRIzol for both TCR sequencing and RNA sequencing. The diagnosis of Graves' disease followed American Thyroid Association guidelines. Recruitment of patients was carried out at an endocrinology department in Xi'an, China. Each patient gave approximately 9 milliliters of peripheral blood, collected in an EDTA anticoagulant tube. Ficoll Paque Plus density gradient separation was used to isolate PBMCs, and no further T cell sorting was done. An Agilent 2100 Bioanalyzer and agarose gel were used to check RNA quality, and a NanoDrop 2000 was used to measure RNA concentration. CDR1 and CDR2 (SEHNR, FQNEAQ) derive from the germline V gene (reference sequence). V and J lose 4 bases and 6 bases, and a span of 22 bases separates them. The CDR3 runs 17 amino acids, cysteine and phenylalanine included. The only DNA kept is the CDR3, 51 bases in frame from the first base.

Overall study results and their limits: Compared with newly diagnosed patients, patients with persistent Graves' disease had lower TCR Shannon entropy and fewer highly expanded clones, which suggests clonal expansion. Persistent patients shared more public clonotypes among themselves (around 2,500) than newly diagnosed patients did (approximately 970). Only the TCR beta chain was sequenced and analyzed. TRBV28, TRBJ1-2 and TRBJ2-5 were preferentially used in persistent disease, while TRBV20-1 and TRBJ2-1 were favored in newly diagnosed disease. The small sample size was acknowledged by the authors as a limitation that may reduce accuracy. The study examined only peripheral blood because the primary lesion, thyroid tissue, could not be accessed.

In addition, the sample was reused for a study of T cells in Graves' hyperthyroidism and ophthalmopathy. The second source states: Stable Graves' hyperthyroidism was defined as the absence of progression to ophthalmopathy over 18 months of follow-up. Hyperthyroidism patients were newly diagnosed, with disease duration under 2 months, and aged 18 to 65 years. Patients with uncontrolled infections, other autoimmune diseases, pregnancy or lactation were excluded. Diagnoses were established on the basis of clinical symptoms, serum thyroxine and TRAb, thyroid ultrasound, and orbital computed tomography. For the first round of RT-PCR on the TCR CDR3, the HTBI primer set was used together with the Qiagen OneStep RT-PCR kit. Most expanded thyroid clonotypes (frequency above 0.001) were also found in blood, which suggests that blood repertoires may mirror thyroid immune responses. A 13 V-J signature model separated ophthalmopathy from stable hyperthyroidism, with around 91% sensitivity and roughly 84% specificity in cross-validation and 80%/75% in testing. During validation, the model predicted progression to ophthalmopathy a median of around six months ahead of onset, with around 65% sensitivity and 72% to 80% specificity. To identify distinguishing TCR V-J signatures, a discovery cohort of about 95 patients was used, comprising 43 with Graves' ophthalmopathy and roughly 60 with stable Graves' hyperthyroidism. Prospective prediction of ophthalmopathy was tested in an independent validation cohort consisting of under 20 hyperthyroidism patients and 15 or so patients who later progressed to ophthalmopathy. The roughly 94 discovery patients were randomly split 7:3 into training and test sets. In six Graves' hyperthyroidism patients, the study also compared T-cell repertoires from thyroid tissue with T-cell repertoires from blood. After sampling, hyperthyroidism patients received methimazole starting at 30 mg daily, and ophthalmopathy patients received high-dose intravenous methylprednisolone. Libraries were constructed in a second round of multiplex PCR, after which size selection and purification were performed. Paired-end sequencing of the libraries was performed with 100 bp reads on an Illumina HiSeq2000. Raw data were processed with SOAPnuke, discarding reads with adapters, uncalled bases, mean Phred below 15, or no exact constant-primer or identifier match. High-quality paired reads were merged using COPE v1.2.5, and each unique nucleotide sequence was defined as a clonotype. MiTCR v1.1 was used to align the clonotypes against IMGT TRBV, TRBD and TRBJ reference segments. Analysis was restricted to V-J combinations with a frequency above 0.0001, which covered about 99% of repertoires. A TCS score was defined as the ratio between F50 (clonal expansion) and ExV (chaos), using BLOSUM62-based TCRdist between CDR3 peptides within each V-J. Welch's t-statistics and random forest reduced fewer than 550 V-J features to roughly 13, which were used in a naive Bayes classifier (R e1071). Sample size was not statistically predetermined, and investigators were not blinded to group allocation. The paper describes TCR Vbeta CDR3 sequencing of about 140 peripheral blood samples, made up of about 41 ophthalmopathy patients, roughly 72 hyperthyroidism patients and 17 progressor patients.

The sequence derives from a woman younger than 35 with Graves disease. Donor details come from another sample of the same person, matched by shared clones. The starting material was peripheral blood mononuclear cells (PBMCs), obtained at new diagnosis, from a patient treated with antithyroid drugs. Rearrangement joined TRBV7-9 to TRBJ2-4; TRBD2 might be the D gene, on 6 matching bases. CDR3 sequence: CASSSSHPGEMRNIQYF. The nucleotide sequence reads TGTGCCAGCAGCTCATCTCATCCGGGGGAGATGAGAAACATTCAGTACTTC.